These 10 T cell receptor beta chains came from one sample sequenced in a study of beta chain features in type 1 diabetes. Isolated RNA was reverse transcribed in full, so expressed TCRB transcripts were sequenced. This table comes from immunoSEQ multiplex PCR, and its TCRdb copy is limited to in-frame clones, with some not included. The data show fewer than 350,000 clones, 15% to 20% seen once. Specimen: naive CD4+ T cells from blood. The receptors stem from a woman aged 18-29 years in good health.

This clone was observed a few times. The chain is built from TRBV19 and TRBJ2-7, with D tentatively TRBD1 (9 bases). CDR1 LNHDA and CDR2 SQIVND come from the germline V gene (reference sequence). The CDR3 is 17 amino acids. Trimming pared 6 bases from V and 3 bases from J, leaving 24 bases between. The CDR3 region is CASSLSGGDREHYEQYF. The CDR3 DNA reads TGTGCCAGTAGCCTTTCGGGAGGGGACAGGGAACACTACGAGCAGTACTTC.

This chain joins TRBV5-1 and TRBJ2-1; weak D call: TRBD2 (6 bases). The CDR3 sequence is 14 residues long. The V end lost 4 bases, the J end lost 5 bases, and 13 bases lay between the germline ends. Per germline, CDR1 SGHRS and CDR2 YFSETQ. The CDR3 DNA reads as TGCGCCAGCAGCCCGGGGACTGATGACAATGAGCAGTTCTTC. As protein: CASSPGTDDNEQFF.

CDR3 in amino acids: CASGGLAGVNEQFF. The CDR3 nucleotides read TGCGCCAGCGGGGGACTAGCGGGAGTCAATGAGCAGTTCTTC. V usage is TRBV5-1 and J usage is TRBJ2-1, with TRBD2 matching 14 bases. Trimming took 7 bases from V and 6 from J; bases not matched to a gene: 3. Germline-derived CDR1 and CDR2 are SGHRS and YFSETQ. CDR3 length: 14 residues.

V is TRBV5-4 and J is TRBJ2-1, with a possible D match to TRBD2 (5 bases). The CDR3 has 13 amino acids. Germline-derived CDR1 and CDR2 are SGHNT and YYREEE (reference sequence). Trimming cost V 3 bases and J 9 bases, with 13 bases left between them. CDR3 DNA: TGTGCCAGCAGCTCACGTCTGAGCGGTGAGCAGTTCTTC. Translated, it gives CASSSRLSGEQFF.

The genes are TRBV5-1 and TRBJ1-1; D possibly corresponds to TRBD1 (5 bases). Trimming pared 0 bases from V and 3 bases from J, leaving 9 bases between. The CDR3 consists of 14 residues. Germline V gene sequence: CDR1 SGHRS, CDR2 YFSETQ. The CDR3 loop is CASSLVGLHTEAFF. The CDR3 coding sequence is TGCGCCAGCAGCTTGGTGGGGCTCCACACTGAAGCTTTCTTT.

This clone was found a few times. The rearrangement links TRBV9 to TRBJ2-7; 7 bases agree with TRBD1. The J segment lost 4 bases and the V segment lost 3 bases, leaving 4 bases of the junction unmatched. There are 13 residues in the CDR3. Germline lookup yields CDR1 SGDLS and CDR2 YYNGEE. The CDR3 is CASSDHRGYEQYF. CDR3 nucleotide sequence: TGTGCCAGCAGCGACCACAGGGGTTACGAGCAGTACTTC.

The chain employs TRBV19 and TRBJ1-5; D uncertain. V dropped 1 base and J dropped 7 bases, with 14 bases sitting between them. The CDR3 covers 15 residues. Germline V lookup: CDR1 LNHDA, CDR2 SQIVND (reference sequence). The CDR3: CASSIGSRREQPQHF. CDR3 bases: TGTGCCAGTAGTATAGGCAGCAGGAGGGAGCAGCCCCAGCATTTT.

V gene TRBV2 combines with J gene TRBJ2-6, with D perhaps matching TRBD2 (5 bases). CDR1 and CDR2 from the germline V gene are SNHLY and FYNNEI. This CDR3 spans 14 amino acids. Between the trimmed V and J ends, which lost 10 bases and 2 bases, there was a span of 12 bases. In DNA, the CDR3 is TGTGCCACCAACCGGGGAACTGGGGCCAACGTCCTGACTTTC. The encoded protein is CATNRGTGANVLTF.

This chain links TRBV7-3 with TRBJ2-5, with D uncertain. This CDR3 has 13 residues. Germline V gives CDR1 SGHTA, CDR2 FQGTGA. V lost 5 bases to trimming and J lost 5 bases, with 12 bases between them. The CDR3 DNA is TGTGCCAGCAGCCTAAATAGTCGGGAGACCCAGTACTTC. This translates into CASSLNSRETQYF.

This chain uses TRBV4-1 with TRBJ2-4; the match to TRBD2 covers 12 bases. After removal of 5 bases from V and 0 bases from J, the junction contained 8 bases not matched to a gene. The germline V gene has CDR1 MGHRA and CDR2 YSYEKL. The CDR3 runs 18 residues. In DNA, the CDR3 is TGCGCCAGCAGCTACCCGGGACTAGCGGGTTTAGCCAAAAACATTCAGTACTTC. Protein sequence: CASSYPGLAGLAKNIQYF.